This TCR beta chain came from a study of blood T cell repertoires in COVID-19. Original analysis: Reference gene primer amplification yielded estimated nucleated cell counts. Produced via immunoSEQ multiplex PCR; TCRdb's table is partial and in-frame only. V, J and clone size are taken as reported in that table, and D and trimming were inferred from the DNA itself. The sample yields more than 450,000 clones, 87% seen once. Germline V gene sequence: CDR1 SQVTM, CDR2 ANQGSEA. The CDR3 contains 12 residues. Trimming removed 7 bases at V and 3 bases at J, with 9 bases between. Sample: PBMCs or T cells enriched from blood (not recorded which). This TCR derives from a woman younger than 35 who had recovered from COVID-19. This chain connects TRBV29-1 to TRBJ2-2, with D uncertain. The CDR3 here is CSAIRYTGELFF. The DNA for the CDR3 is TGCAGCGCTATCCGTTACACCGGGGAGCTGTTTTTT.